This TCR beta chain is from a study of OX40 agonist ivuxolimab in advanced cancers. Study-wide points: Relative to CD4+, CD8+ T cells held more expanded clones on average.

The protocol was immunoSEQ multiplex PCR, while the TCRdb copy is restricted to in-frame clones and leaves out a portion. The sample lists 52,000 or so clones, approximately 87% seen once, with less than 4% in the top ten. This CDR3 spans 13 amino acids. Germline V gene sequence: CDR1 SNHLY, CDR2 FYNNEI. V lost 5 bases and J lost 8; bases outside the gene matches: 5. In its sample, this clone was seen a few times. Antigen: not known. Source: CD4+ or CD8+ T cells sorted from blood, taken in a trial of the OX40 agonist ivuxolimab. The origin of this receptor is an adult with an advanced solid tumor such as melanoma, head and neck, liver or kidney cancer. This chain links TRBV2 with TRBJ1-2; 10 bases are a match to TRBD1. Here the CDR3 DNA reads TGTGCCAGCAGTTCAGGGACAGGGGTGGGCTACACCTTC. As protein: CASSSGTGVGYTF.